This paragraph covers one T cell receptor (beta chain) sequence. As for time point: blood at routine non-recurrence follow-up after resection. The data were obtained in a study of spatial heterogeneity in lung cancer. The wider study: Taken at a median of roughly 23 months after resection, follow-up PBMC samples underwent sequencing when available.

The ends were cut back, 6 bases at V and 3 bases at J, with 1 base in the middle. CDR1 is SQVTM and CDR2 is ANQGSEA in the germline V gene. This CDR3 is 9 amino acids long. Using its own MiXCR run on the 5' RACE reads, TCRdb lists one record per CDR3 protein. The sample consists of roughly 46,000 distinct CDR3 sequences, roughly 12% of them appearing once. Material: PBMCs, obtained at follow-up. This clonotype was sampled from a male donor with early-stage non-small cell lung cancer. This chain connects TRBV29-1 to TRBJ2-3, with no clear D. CDR3 nucleotides: TGCAGCGTAACAGATACGCAGTATTTT. This sequence encodes CSVTDTQYF.